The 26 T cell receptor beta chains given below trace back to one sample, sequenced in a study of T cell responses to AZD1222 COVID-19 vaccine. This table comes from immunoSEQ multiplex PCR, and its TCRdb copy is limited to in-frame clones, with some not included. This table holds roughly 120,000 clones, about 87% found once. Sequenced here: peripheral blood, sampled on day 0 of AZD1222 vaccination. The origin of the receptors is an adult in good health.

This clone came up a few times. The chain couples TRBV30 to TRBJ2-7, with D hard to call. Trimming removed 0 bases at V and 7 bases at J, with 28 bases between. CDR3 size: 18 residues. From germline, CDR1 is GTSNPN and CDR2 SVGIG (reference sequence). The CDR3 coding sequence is TGTGCCTGGAGTGTAGCCCTTAGCCGGGCCGTGGAAATGGGGGAGCAGTACTTC. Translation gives CAWSVALSRAVEMGEQYF.

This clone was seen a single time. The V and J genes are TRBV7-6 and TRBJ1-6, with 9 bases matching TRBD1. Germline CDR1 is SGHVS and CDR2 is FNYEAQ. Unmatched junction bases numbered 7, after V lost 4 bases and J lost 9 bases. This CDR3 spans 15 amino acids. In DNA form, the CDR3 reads TGTGCCAGCAGCTCCTCCGGGACAGGGACTTCACCCCTCCACTTT. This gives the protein CASSSSGTGTSPLHF.

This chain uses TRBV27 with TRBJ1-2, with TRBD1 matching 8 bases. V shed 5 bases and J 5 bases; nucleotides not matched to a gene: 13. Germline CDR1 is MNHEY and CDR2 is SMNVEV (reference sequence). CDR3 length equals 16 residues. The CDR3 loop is CASSPDPLQGGYGYTF. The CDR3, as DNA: TGTGCCAGCAGTCCGGATCCTTTACAGGGGGGTTATGGCTACACCTTC.

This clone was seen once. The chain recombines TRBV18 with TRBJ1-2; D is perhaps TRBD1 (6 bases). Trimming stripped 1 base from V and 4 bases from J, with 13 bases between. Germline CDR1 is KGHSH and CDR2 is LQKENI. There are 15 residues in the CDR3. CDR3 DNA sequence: TGTGCCAGCTCACCACAAGGGGGTGACCCCTATGGCTACACCTTC. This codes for CASSPQGGDPYGYTF.

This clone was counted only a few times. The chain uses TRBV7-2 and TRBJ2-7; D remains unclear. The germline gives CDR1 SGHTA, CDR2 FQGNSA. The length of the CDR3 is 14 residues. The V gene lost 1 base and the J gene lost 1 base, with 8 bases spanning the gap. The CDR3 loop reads CASSLGGISYEQYF. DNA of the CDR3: TGTGCCAGCAGCTTAGGTGGGATTTCCTACGAGCAGTACTTC.

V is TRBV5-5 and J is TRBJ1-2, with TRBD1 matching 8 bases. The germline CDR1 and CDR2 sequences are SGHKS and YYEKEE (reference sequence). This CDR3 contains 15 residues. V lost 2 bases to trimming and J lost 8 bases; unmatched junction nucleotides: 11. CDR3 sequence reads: CASSFEGQGAVGYTF. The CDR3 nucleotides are TGTGCCAGCAGCTTTGAAGGGCAGGGGGCGGTCGGCTACACCTTC. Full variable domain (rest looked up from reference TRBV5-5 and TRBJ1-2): DAGVTQSPTHLIKTRGQQVTLRCSPISGHKSVSWYQQVLGQGPQFIFQYYEKEERGRGNFPDRFSARQFPNYSSELNVNALLLGDSALYLCASSFEGQGAVGYTFGSGTRLTVV.

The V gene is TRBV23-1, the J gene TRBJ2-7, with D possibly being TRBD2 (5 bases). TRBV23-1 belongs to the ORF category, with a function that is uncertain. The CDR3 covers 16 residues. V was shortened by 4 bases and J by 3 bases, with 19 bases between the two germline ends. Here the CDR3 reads CASSPRGTDLFYEQYF. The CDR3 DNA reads TGCGCCAGCAGTCCCCGGGGAACCGACCTATTCTACGAGCAGTACTTC.

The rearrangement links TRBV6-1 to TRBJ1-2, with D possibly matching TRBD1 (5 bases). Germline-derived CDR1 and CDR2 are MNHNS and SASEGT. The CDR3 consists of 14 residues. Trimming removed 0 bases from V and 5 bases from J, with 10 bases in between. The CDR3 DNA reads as TGTGCCAGCAGTGAAGCCCCGGGACGGTATGGCTACACCTTC. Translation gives CASSEAPGRYGYTF.

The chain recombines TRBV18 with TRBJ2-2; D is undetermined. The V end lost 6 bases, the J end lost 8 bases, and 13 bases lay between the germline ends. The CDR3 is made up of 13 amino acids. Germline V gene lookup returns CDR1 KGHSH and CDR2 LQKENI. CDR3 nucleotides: TGTGCCAGCTCCGTACCCGATTCAGGGGAGCTGTTTTTT. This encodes CASSVPDSGELFF.

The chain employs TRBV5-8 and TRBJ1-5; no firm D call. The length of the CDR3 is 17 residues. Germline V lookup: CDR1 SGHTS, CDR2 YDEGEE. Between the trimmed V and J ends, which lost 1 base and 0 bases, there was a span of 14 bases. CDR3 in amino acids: CASSLRESGDSNQPQHF. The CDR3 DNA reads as TGTGCCAGCAGCTTGAGGGAGTCCGGTGATAGCAATCAGCCCCAGCATTTT.

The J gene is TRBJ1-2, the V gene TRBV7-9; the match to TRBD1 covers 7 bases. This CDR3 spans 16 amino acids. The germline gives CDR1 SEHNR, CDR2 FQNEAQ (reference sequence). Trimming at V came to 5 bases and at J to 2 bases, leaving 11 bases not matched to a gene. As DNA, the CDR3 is TGTGCCAGCAGCCTACCGCACGAGACAGGGAACTATGGCTACACCTTC. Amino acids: CASSLPHETGNYGYTF.

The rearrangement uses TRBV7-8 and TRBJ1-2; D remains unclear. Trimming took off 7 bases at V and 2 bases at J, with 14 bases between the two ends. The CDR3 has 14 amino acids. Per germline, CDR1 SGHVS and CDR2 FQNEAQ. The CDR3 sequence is CASKSLGSNYGYTF. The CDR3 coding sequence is TGTGCCAGCAAATCTCTAGGGTCCAACTATGGCTACACCTTC.

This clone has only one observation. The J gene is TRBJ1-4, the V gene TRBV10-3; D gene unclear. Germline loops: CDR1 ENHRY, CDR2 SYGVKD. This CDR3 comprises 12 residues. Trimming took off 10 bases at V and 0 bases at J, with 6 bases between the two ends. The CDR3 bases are TGTGCCACGTCCTCAACTAATGAAAAACTGTTTTTT. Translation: CATSSTNEKLFF.

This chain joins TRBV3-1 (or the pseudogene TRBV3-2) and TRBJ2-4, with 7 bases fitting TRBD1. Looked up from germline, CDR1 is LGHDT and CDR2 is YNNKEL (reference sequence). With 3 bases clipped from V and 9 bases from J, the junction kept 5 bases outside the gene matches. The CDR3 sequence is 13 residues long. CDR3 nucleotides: TGTGCCAGCAGCCAGAACAGGGGAAGCATTCAGTACTTC. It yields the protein CASSQNRGSIQYF.

The CDR3 loop is CASSTASSGANVLTF. CDR3 nucleotides: TGTGCCAGTAGTACTGCCTCATCTGGGGCCAACGTCCTGACTTTC. V is TRBV19 and J is TRBJ2-6; D gene uncertain. This CDR3 has 15 residues. V lost 4 bases and J 1 base, leaving 8 bases between the germline ends. CDR1 and CDR2 from the germline V gene are LNHDA and SQIVND (reference sequence).

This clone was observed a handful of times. The CDR3 bases are TGTGCCATCAGTGAAGGAGGGCCGGAGGTTGACACCATATATTTT. Protein sequence: CAISEGGPEVDTIYF. The chain combines TRBV10-3 with TRBJ1-3; no reliable D call. V was trimmed by 3 bases and J by 8 bases, leaving 17 bases between them. Looked up from germline, CDR1 is ENHRY and CDR2 is SYGVKD. There are 15 residues in the CDR3.

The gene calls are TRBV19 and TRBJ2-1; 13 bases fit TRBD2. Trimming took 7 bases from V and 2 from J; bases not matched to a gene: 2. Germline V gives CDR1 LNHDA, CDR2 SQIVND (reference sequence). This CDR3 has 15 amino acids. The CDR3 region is CASTGLAGAYNEQFF. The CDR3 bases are TGTGCCAGTACCGGACTAGCGGGAGCCTACAATGAGCAGTTCTTC.

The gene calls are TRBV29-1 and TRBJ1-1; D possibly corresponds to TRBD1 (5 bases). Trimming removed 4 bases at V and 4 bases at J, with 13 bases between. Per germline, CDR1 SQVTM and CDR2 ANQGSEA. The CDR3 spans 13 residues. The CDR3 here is CSVVRQGGTEAFF. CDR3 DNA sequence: TGCAGCGTTGTTAGGCAGGGAGGCACTGAAGCTTTCTTT.

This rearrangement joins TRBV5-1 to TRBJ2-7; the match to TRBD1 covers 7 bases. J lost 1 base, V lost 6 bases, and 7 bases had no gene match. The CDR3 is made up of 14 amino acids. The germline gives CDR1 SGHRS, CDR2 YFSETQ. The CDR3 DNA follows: TGCGCCAGCACCTCCACGGGACAGTCCTACGAGCAGTACTTC. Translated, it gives CASTSTGQSYEQYF.

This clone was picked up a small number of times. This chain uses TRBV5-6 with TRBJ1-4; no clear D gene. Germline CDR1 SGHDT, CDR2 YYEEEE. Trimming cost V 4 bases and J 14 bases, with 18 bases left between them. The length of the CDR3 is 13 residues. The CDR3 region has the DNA TGTGCCAGCAGCCCCGGCCACTTGAGGCATCTGTTTTTT. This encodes CASSPGHLRHLFF.

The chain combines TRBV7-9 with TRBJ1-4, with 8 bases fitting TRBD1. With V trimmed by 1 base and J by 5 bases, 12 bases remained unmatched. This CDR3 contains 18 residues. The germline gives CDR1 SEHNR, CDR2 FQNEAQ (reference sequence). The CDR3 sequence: CASSLVGVLGQANEKLFF. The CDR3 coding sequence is TGTGCCAGCAGCTTAGTCGGGGTTTTGGGACAGGCGAATGAAAAACTGTTTTTT.

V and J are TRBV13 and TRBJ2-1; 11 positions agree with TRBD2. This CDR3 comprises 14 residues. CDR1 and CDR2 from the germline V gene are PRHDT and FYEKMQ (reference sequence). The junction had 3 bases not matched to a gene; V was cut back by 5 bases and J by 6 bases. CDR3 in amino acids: CASSPGLAANEQFF. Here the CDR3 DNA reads TGTGCCAGCAGCCCGGGACTAGCGGCCAATGAGCAGTTCTTC.

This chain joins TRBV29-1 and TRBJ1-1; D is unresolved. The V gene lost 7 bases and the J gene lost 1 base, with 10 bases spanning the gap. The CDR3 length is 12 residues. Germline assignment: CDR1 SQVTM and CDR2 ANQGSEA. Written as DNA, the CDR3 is TGCAGCGCTCAGGACCCGAACACTGAAGCTTTCTTT. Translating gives CSAQDPNTEAFF. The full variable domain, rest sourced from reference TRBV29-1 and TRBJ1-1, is SAVISQKPSRDICQRGTSLTIQCQVDSQVTMMFWYRQQPGQSLTLIATANQGSEATYESGFVIDKFPISRPNLTFSTLTVSNMSPEDSSIYLCSAQDPNTEAFFGQGTRLTVV.

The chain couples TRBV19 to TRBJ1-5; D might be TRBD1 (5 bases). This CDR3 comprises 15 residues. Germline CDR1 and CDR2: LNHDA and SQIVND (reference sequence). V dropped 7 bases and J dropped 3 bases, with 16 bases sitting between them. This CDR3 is CASTPTGGINQPQHF. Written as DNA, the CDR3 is TGTGCCAGTACGCCCACCGGGGGTATCAATCAGCCCCAGCATTTT.

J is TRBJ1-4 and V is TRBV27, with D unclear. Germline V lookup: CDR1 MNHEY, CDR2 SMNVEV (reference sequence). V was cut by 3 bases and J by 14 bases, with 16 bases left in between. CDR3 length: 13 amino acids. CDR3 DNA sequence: TGTGCCAGCAGTTTCCCAGGATCCGAGAGCCTGTTTTTT. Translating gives CASSFPGSESLFF.

This CDR3 reads CASSLAMGRQSGGEKLFF. The DNA for the CDR3 is TGTGCCAGCAGCTTGGCCATGGGGCGGCAATCGGGCGGTGAAAAACTGTTTTTT. The chain joins TRBV5-5 to TRBJ1-4, with a possible D match to TRBD1 (5 bases). The V and J ends lost 0 bases and 7 bases respectively, with 22 bases between them. CDR1 and CDR2 from the germline V gene are SGHKS and YYEKEE (reference sequence). This CDR3 contains 18 residues.